A selection of T cell receptor beta chains follows, all from one sample in a study of CD4 T cells in relation to SARS-CoV-2 and coronaviruses. Their antigens are not known. Sequenced by immunoSEQ multiplex PCR; TCRdb stores in-frame clones only, minus some. The sample lists around 20,000 clones, just over 65% occurring once. The sample comprised CD4+ T cells from PBMCs, cultured in vitro. These receptors all stem from a human donor in good health. Both conserved end residues are part of each CDR3. D genes are given only for firm matches. Expanded clones get a size class; other rows say once, few or many, or leave the size out.

V	J	size	D	CDR3	DNA
TRBV18	TRBJ1-1	.	TRBD1	CASSAEAGGRTEAFF	TGTGCCAGCTCAGCTGAGGCAGGGGGCCGAACTGAAGCTTTCTTT
TRBV5-1	TRBJ1-2	.	.	CASSPDGAPGLGYTF	TGCGCCAGCAGCCCGGACGGGGCCCCCGGACTGGGCTACACCTTC
TRBV18	TRBJ2-7	.	.	CASSPGGREQYF	TGTGCCAGCTCACCGGGGGGTAGGGAGCAGTACTTC
TRBV21-1	TRBJ1-1	.	.	CASSKLQDTEAFF	TGTGCCAGCAGCAAACTCCAGGACACTGAAGCTTTCTTT
TRBV5-4	TRBJ1-6	.	TRBD1	CASSLKGQPYSPLHF	TGTGCCAGCAGCTTGAAGGGACAGCCCTATTCACCCCTCCACTTT
TRBV7-9	TRBJ1-5	.	.	CASSLGGTTSNSNQPQHF	TGTGCCAGCAGCCTAGGGGGGACAACCTCTAATAGCAATCAGCCCCAGCATTTT
TRBV4-2	TRBJ1-3	.	.	CASSQARTGPYSGNTIYF	TGTGCCAGCAGCCAAGCGAGAACAGGGCCCTACTCTGGAAACACCATATATTTT
TRBV5-1	TRBJ1-1	.	.	CASNPRADGTEAFF	TGCGCCAGCAACCCGAGGGCGGATGGCACTGAAGCTTTCTTT
TRBV6-5	TRBJ1-4	few	.	CASSYWTNEKLFF	TGTGCCAGCAGTTACTGGACTAATGAAAAACTGTTTTTT
TRBV7-8	TRBJ2-5	.	.	CASSLERVVNQETQYF	TGTGCCAGCAGCTTAGAAAGGGTGGTGAACCAAGAGACCCAGTACTTC
TRBV11-1	TRBJ2-1	few	.	CASSSGPSYNEQFF	TGTGCCAGCAGTTCGGGGCCCTCCTACAATGAGCAGTTCTTC
TRBV25-1	TRBJ2-3	.	TRBD1	CASSQGQGVYTDTQYF	TGTGCCAGCAGTCAGGGACAGGGGGTCTACACAGATACGCAGTATTTT
TRBV11-3	TRBJ2-5	.	TRBD2	CASSLGGASGVFQETQYF	TGTGCCAGCAGCTTAGGAGGGGCTAGCGGAGTCTTTCAAGAGACCCAGTACTTC
TRBV7-9	TRBJ2-4	.	.	CASSLRSGFNIQYF	TGTGCCAGCAGCTTACGTTCTGGGTTCAACATTCAGTACTTC
TRBV27	TRBJ2-2	.	TRBD2	CASSKDSGIANTGELFF	TGTGCCAGCAGTAAGGATAGCGGGATCGCGAACACCGGGGAGCTGTTTTTT
TRBV3-1/TRBV3-2	TRBJ1-2	few	TRBD1	CASSQAGQGGEGGYTF	TGTGCCAGCAGCCAAGCGGGACAGGGCGGAGAAGGTGGCTACACCTTC
TRBV10-1	TRBJ2-3	.	.	CASSGQRGQYF	TGCGCCAGCAGTGGACAGCGAGGGCAGTATTTT
TRBV4-3	TRBJ2-5	.	TRBD2	CASSHVAGQRVETQYF	TGCGCCAGCAGCCATGTAGCGGGGCAGAGGGTAGAGACCCAGTACTTC
TRBV25-1	TRBJ2-2	few	TRBD2	CASTRLAGGPGELFF	TGTGCCAGCACTAGGCTAGCGGGGGGGCCCGGGGAGCTGTTTTTT
TRBV18	TRBJ2-5	.	.	CASSPQGRTQYF	TGTGCCAGCTCCCCCCAGGGTCGGACCCAGTACTTC
TRBV13	TRBJ2-5	.	.	CASSLAGTQETQYF	TGTGCCAGCAGCTTAGCGGGGACCCAAGAGACCCAGTACTTC
TRBV5-1	TRBJ1-3	.	.	CASSTGDPRSGNTIYF	TGCGCCAGCAGCACGGGGGACCCTCGCTCTGGAAACACCATATATTTT
TRBV6-2/TRBV6-3	TRBJ2-7	.	TRBD1	CASSSRDRGEQYF	TGTGCCAGCAGTTCCCGGGACAGGGGGGAGCAGTACTTC
TRBV28	TRBJ2-3	.	TRBD1	CASSLAGGFDTQYF	TGTGCCAGCAGCTTGGCAGGGGGCTTCGATACGCAGTATTTT
TRBV7-2	TRBJ2-7	.	.	CASSPRQTTQDNEQYF	TGTGCCAGCAGCCCGCGACAGACCACCCAGGATAACGAGCAGTACTTC
TRBV7-9	TRBJ2-5	.	TRBD2	CASRSGARETQYF	TGTGCCAGCAGAAGCGGGGCGCGGGAGACCCAGTACTTC
TRBV10-3	TRBJ1-1	.	.	CAISEIGATEAFF	TGTGCCATCAGTGAGATAGGGGCCACTGAAGCTTTCTTT
TRBV19	TRBJ2-2	.	TRBD1	CASRGTGGTGELFF	TGTGCCAGTAGAGGGACAGGGGGCACCGGGGAGCTGTTTTTT
TRBV19	TRBJ1-2	.	.	CASTPLTANYGYTF	TGTGCCAGTACGCCCTTGACGGCAAACTATGGCTACACCTTC
TRBV7-8	TRBJ1-3	.	.	CASGRSGNTIYF	TGTGCCAGCGGGCGCTCTGGAAACACCATATATTTT
TRBV9	TRBJ1-1	.	.	CASSVGVGSGAEAFF	TGTGCCAGCAGCGTAGGCGTAGGATCGGGGGCTGAAGCTTTCTTT
TRBV19	TRBJ2-7	.	.	CASSINHGRTYEQYF	TGTGCCAGTAGTATTAACCATGGCAGAACCTACGAGCAGTACTTC
TRBV11-3	TRBJ2-1	.	TRBD2	CASSSSRGLAGGSEQFF	TGTGCCAGCAGCTCATCAAGGGGACTAGCGGGAGGAAGTGAGCAGTTCTTC
TRBV6-1	TRBJ1-6	.	.	CASSEQGGYNSPLHF	TGTGCCAGCAGTGAACAGGGCGGCTATAATTCACCCCTCCACTTT
TRBV10-1	TRBJ1-2	few	TRBD1	CASSERQGGWYGYTF	TGCGCCAGCAGTGAGAGGCAGGGGGGTTGGTATGGCTACACCTTC
TRBV5-1	TRBJ1-2	.	.	CASSSSGRDDYGYTF	TGCGCCAGCAGCTCCTCGGGCAGGGATGATTATGGCTACACCTTC
TRBV18	TRBJ2-3	.	.	CATTRDSSTDTQYF	TGTGCCACCACCCGGGACTCCAGCACAGATACGCAGTATTTT
TRBV3-1/TRBV3-2	TRBJ2-1	.	.	CASSQVVGNEQFF	TGTGCCAGCAGCCAAGTTGTGGGGAATGAGCAGTTCTTC
TRBV7-9	TRBJ1-2	.	TRBD1	CASSLGEVQGTGYTF	TGTGCCAGCAGCTTAGGTGAGGTACAGGGGACTGGCTACACCTTC
TRBV1	TRBJ2-7	.	.	CTSSQDQPPLDEQYF	TGCACCAGCAGCCAAGATCAACCACCCCTCGACGAGCAGTACTTC
TRBV6-5	TRBJ2-7	.	.	CASSLGSSYEQYF	TGTGCCAGCTCCTTAGGGAGCTCCTACGAGCAGTACTTC
TRBV6-5	TRBJ1-4	few	TRBD1	CASSYGQATNEKLFF	TGTGCCAGCAGTTATGGACAGGCGACTAATGAAAAACTGTTTTTT
TRBV28	TRBJ2-7	.	.	CASGGYDEQYF	TGTGCCAGCGGGGGATACGACGAGCAGTACTTC
TRBV28	TRBJ1-5	.	TRBD1	CASRYPGQGNQPQHF	TGTGCCAGCAGGTACCCGGGACAGGGGAATCAGCCCCAGCATTTT